This TCR beta chain was profiled in a study of T cells after posttransplantation cyclophosphamide. Study-level points and caveats: Blood and skin or GI T cell repertoires showed limited TRB overlap. Later blood repertoires were often dominated by clones from the donor CD8+ memory compartment.

In its sample, this clone was seen many times. What it recognizes is unknown. There are 14 residues in the CDR3. The junction had 2 bases not matched to a gene; V was cut back by 6 bases and J by 5 bases. Looked up from germline, CDR1 is MRHNA and CDR2 is SNTAGT. Method: immunoSEQ multiplex PCR; TCRdb's copy keeps in-frame clones and lacks some. The sample lists about 40,000 clones, none appearing once, the ten largest making up roughly 4.3%. The clonotype was recovered from a woman in her forties or fifties in good health and a related stem cell transplant donor. Source material: PBMCs. The chain couples TRBV6-4 to TRBJ2-1; TRBD2 matches at 12 bases. The CDR3 coding sequence is TGTGCCAGCAGAAGACTAGCGGGGGACAATGAGCAGTTCTTC. Its translation: CASRRLAGDNEQFF.